A selection of T cell receptor beta chains follows, all from one sample in a study of post-analysis software for immune sequencing data. From the PCR reads, TCRdb called clonotypes with MiXCR, one entry per CDR3 protein. The sample shows about 760,000 distinct CDR3 sequences, roughly 27% of them seen only once. The source material was blood. The receptors stem from a girl under 18 with multiple sclerosis. The CDR3 runs from the conserved cysteine through the conserved F or W.

j_call | v_call | cdr3_aa
TRBJ2-1 | TRBV28 | CASSSLGLVDEQFF
TRBJ1-2 | TRBV6-1 | CVSSEMGYGYTF
TRBJ2-6 | TRBV20-1 | CSARDEGESPLSGANVLTF
TRBJ2-7 | TRBV24-1 | CATSEAGQAIYEQYF
TRBJ1-4 | TRBV5-1 | CASSLEAGGDEKRFF
TRBJ2-7 | TRBV9 | CASSGRAESYEQYF
TRBJ2-5 | TRBV3-1 | CASSQVAPSGRRGDEETQYF
TRBJ2-3 | TRBV20-1 | CSARNPRTDTRYF
TRBJ1-6 | TRBV11-2 | CASSLDRTPPHF
TRBJ1-1 | TRBV12-3/TRBV12-4 | CASSTQGQVDTEAFF
TRBJ2-1 | TRBV6-5 | CASKPPRTVYNEQFF
TRBJ2-1 | TRBV11-2 | CASSLVSTNEQFF
TRBJ2-7 | TRBV6-6 | CASSGFLTSGAEEQYF
TRBJ2-3 | TRBV28 | CASSTRGGGSYPDTQYF
TRBJ1-2 | TRBV5-1 | CASSWVPGDYGYTF
TRBJ2-5 | TRBV3-1 | CASSQDRLAQNQETQYF
TRBJ1-4 | TRBV20-1 | CSATNPGTDTTNEKLFF
TRBJ2-7 | TRBV6-2/TRBV6-3 | CASRDPGRRPSYEQYF
TRBJ2-1 | TRBV20-1 | CSARLSGRNPNEQFF
. | TRBV10-2 | CASTGTSGRLTYEQYF
TRBJ2-5 | TRBV7-2 | CASSRGLAGGPSRETQYF
TRBJ2-1 | TRBV20-1 | CSGTSGSSYNEQFF
TRBJ1-5 | TRBV3-1 | CASSPAGIEQPQHF
TRBJ2-1 | TRBV6-6 | CASSVVVTDEQFF
TRBJ2-3 | TRBV7-9 | CASSLAAARSTDTQYF
TRBJ2-5 | TRBV10-3 | CAISDLKGTQYF
TRBJ2-3 | TRBV27 | CASRPRQPTSSTDTQYF
TRBJ2-3 | TRBV5-1 | CASSSGLAGRTDTQYF
TRBJ1-1 | TRBV20-1 | CSARERMGRGDSEAFF
TRBJ2-7 | TRBV20-1 | CSASSALAGGYEQYF
TRBJ1-6 | TRBV7-9 | CASSSGTDNSPLHF
TRBJ2-5 | TRBV9 | CASSDRQAWGTQYF
TRBJ2-3 | TRBV12-3/TRBV12-4 | CASLRQTASADTQYF
. | TRBV20-1 | CSARGAGGGTQYF
TRBJ2-7 | TRBV4-3 | CASSQDPAGSSYEQYF
TRBJ2-1 | TRBV5-1 | CASARGRGSNDEQFF
TRBJ2-1 | TRBV11-1 | CASSLRGAGYGQFF
TRBJ1-5 | TRBV20-1 | CSALRSNQPQHF
TRBJ2-1 | TRBV7-2 | CASSWTIEQFF
TRBJ2-7 | TRBV4-3 | CASSQEGVGHYEQYF
TRBJ2-4 | TRBV6-2/TRBV6-3 | CASGYSEASKNIQYF
TRBJ1-6 | TRBV20-1 | CSADRDRINSPLHF
TRBJ2-2 | TRBV5-1 | CASSFLPRNRGTGELFF
TRBJ2-1 | TRBV20-1 | CSASHLAGGVEQFF
TRBJ2-6 | TRBV12-3/TRBV12-4 | CASSSTGQGWANVLTF
TRBJ2-1 | TRBV4-3 | CASSPMSGRAYNEQFF
TRBJ2-5 | TRBV20-1 | CSASGIMTTEETQYF
TRBJ1-5 | TRBV20-1 | CSAAPGGSYNQPQHF
TRBJ2-7 | TRBV7-2 | CASSRGQISYEQYF
TRBJ2-7 | TRBV19 | CASSIARDRAYEQYF
TRBJ2-1 | TRBV7-3 | CASSLSAGQGPNEQFF
TRBJ2-5 | TRBV3-1 | CASSQAGGIPLQYF
. | TRBV7-2 | CAGSFRMGGAGYEQYF